Listed below are T cell receptor beta chains from one sample, sequenced in a study of T cell responses to AZD1222 COVID-19 vaccine. TCRdb's copy holds only in-frame clones and misses some; the assay was immunoSEQ multiplex PCR. The sample lists roughly 70,000 clones; about 85% were seen once. The specimen comprised peripheral blood, sampled 28 days after the second AZD1222 dose. The receptors come from an adult who received the AZD1222 COVID-19 vaccine. CDR3s leave out the opening cysteine and the closing phenylalanine or tryptophan. Each record gives: V gene, J gene, CDR3 protein.

v_call: TRBV5-5; j_call: TRBJ2-2; cdr3_aa: ASSRSTDYTGELF
v_call: TRBV2; j_call: TRBJ2-1; cdr3_aa: ASSGGSRAPRF
v_call: TRBV30; j_call: TRBJ1-6; cdr3_aa: ACRTGGPSPLH
v_call: TRBV30; j_call: TRBJ2-5; cdr3_aa: AWSVGADLQETQY
v_call: TRBV2; j_call: TRBJ2-1; cdr3_aa: ASKESSYNEQF
v_call: TRBV27; j_call: TRBJ1-2; cdr3_aa: ASSLSGGDYGYT
v_call: TRBV5-1; j_call: .; cdr3_aa: ASSPTSGTSHEQY
v_call: TRBV30; j_call: TRBJ1-1; cdr3_aa: AWRSYAGVNTEAF
v_call: TRBV5-4; j_call: TRBJ1-1; cdr3_aa: ASSLGSTEAF
v_call: TRBV2; j_call: TRBJ1-5; cdr3_aa: ASSEPRSNQPQH
v_call: TRBV18; j_call: TRBJ1-2; cdr3_aa: ASSHDGSSNYGYT
v_call: TRBV19; j_call: TRBJ2-1; cdr3_aa: ASSTPGDRGRDEQF
v_call: TRBV19; j_call: TRBJ2-3; cdr3_aa: ASSAPGLAGVGDTQY
v_call: TRBV6-5; j_call: TRBJ1-1; cdr3_aa: ASGQITEAF
v_call: TRBV6-2/TRBV6-3; j_call: TRBJ1-2; cdr3_aa: ASSSTDRRYGYT
v_call: TRBV9; j_call: TRBJ1-4; cdr3_aa: ASSVDARGWANEKLF
v_call: TRBV30; j_call: TRBJ1-1; cdr3_aa: AWITGTVGTEAF
v_call: TRBV7-3; j_call: TRBJ2-6; cdr3_aa: ASSLMGVGTGANVLT
v_call: TRBV18; j_call: TRBJ2-1; cdr3_aa: ASSPRAGNYNEQF
v_call: TRBV6-5; j_call: TRBJ2-2; cdr3_aa: ASTLGGMTGELF
v_call: TRBV5-6; j_call: TRBJ2-1; cdr3_aa: ASSFSPGLNNEQF
v_call: TRBV5-1; j_call: TRBJ2-5; cdr3_aa: ASSGTSGETQY
v_call: TRBV30; j_call: TRBJ2-5; cdr3_aa: AWSGYFGGETQY
v_call: TRBV7-3; j_call: TRBJ1-1; cdr3_aa: ASSPQAPVLVNTEAF
v_call: TRBV19; j_call: TRBJ2-7; cdr3_aa: ASSIGTVSYEQY
v_call: TRBV7-9; j_call: TRBJ1-2; cdr3_aa: ASSFYPRSPDYGYT